The source of this T cell receptor (beta chain) is a study of blood T cell repertoires in COVID-19. Overall study context: Researchers got acute and convalescent COVID-19 samples from the United States, Italy and Spain. The analysed material was cDNA or gDNA that came from T cells, B-cell-depleted T cells, or PBMCs.

Germline V lookup: CDR1 SGDLS, CDR2 YYNGEE. The CDR3 runs to 17 residues. V lost 4 bases, J lost 4 bases, and 20 bases lay in between. Methods used by the authors: Amplifying reference gene primers gave estimates of nucleated cell counts. Assay: immunoSEQ multiplex PCR; the TCRdb copy retains only in-frame clones and omits some. For V, J and clone size, that table is used; D and trimming come from the DNA. The table shows 250,000 to 350,000 clones, with approximately 84% occurring only once. While infection was still active, Seattle patients were enrolled and then followed longitudinally. V gene TRBV9 combines with J gene TRBJ2-2; TRBD2 might be the D (6 bases). The TCR sequence derives from a human donor with COVID-19, enrolled during active disease. The donor label of this sample is uncertain. Specimen: peripheral blood. CDR3 nucleotides: TGTGCCAGCAGCCCCCGGGGGACCGCCCGGACCACCGGGGAGCTGTTTTTT. It specifies CASSPRGTARTTGELFF.